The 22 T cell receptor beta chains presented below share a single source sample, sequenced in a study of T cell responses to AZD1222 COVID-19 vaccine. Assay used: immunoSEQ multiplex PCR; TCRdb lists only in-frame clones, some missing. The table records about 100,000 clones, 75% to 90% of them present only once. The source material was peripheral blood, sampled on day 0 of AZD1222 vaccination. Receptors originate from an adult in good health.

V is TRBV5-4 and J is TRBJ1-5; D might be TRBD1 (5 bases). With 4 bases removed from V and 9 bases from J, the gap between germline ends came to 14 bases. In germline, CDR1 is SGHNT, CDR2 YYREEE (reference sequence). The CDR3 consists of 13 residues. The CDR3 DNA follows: TGTGCCAGCAGCCTTGGGGGTCTAGGGCCCCAGCATTTT. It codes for CASSLGGLGPQHF.

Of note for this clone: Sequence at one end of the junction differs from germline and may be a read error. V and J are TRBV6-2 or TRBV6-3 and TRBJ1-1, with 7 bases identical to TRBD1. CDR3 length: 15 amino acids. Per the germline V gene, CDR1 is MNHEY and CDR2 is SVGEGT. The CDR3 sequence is CASSYSPDPGQSTTF. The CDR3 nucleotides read TGTGCCAGCAGTTACTCCCCGGACCCGGGACAGTCTACAACTTTT.

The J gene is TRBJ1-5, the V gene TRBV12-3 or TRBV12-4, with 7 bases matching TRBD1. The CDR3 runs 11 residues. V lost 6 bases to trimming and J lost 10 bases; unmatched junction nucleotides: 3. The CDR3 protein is CASSPGGPQHF. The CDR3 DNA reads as TGTGCCAGCAGCCCAGGGGGACCCCAGCATTTT.

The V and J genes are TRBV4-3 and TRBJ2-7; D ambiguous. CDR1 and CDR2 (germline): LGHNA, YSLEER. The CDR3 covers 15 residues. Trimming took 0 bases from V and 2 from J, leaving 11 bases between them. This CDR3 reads CASSQDGNAAYEQYF. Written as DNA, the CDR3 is TGCGCCAGCAGCCAAGATGGTAATGCAGCCTACGAGCAGTACTTC.

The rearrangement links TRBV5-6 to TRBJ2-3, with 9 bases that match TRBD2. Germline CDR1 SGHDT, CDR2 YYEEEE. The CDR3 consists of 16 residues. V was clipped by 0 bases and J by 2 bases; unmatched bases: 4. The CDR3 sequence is CASSLASGVPTDTQYF. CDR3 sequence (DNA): TGTGCCAGCAGCTTGGCTAGCGGGGTTCCCACAGATACGCAGTATTTT.

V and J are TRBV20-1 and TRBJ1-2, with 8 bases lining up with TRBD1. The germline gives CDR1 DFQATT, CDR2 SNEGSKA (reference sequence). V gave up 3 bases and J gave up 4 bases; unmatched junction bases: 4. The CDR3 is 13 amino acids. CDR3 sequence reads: CSASLGTGYGYTF. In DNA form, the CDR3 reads TGCAGTGCTAGTCTCGGGACAGGCTATGGCTACACCTTC.

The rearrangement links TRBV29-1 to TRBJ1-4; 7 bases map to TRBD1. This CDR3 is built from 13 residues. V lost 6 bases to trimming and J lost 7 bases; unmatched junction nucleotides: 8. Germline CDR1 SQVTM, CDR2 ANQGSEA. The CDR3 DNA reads TGCAGCGTGACCGGGACAGCCAGTGAAAAACTGTTTTTT. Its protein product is CSVTGTASEKLFF. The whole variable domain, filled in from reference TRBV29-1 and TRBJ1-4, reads SAVISQKPSRDICQRGTSLTIQCQVDSQVTMMFWYRQQPGQSLTLIATANQGSEATYESGFVIDKFPISRPNLTFSTLTVSNMSPEDSSIYLCSVTGTASEKLFFGSGTQLSVL.

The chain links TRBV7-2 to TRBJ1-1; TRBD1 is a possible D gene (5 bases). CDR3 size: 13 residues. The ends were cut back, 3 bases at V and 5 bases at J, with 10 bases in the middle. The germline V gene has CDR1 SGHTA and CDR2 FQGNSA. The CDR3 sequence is CASSFTGGTEAFF. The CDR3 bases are TGTGCCAGCAGCTTTACCGGGGGAACTGAAGCTTTCTTT.

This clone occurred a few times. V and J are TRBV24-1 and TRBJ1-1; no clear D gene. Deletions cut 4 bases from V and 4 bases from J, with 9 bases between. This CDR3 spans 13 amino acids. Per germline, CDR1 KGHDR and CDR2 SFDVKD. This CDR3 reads CATSESGSTEAFF. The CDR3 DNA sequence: TGTGCCACCAGTGAATCCGGGAGCACTGAAGCTTTCTTT.

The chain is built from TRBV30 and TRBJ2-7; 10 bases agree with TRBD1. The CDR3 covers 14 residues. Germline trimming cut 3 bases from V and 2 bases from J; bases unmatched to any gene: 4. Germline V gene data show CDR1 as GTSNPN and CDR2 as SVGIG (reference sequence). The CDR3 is CAWSAGTGAYEQYF. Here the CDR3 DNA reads TGTGCCTGGAGCGCCGGGACAGGGGCCTACGAGCAGTACTTC.

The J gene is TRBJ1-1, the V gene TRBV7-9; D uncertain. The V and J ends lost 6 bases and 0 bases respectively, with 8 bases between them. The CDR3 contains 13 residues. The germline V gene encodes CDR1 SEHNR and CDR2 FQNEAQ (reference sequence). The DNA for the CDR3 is TGTGCCAGCAGACAAGTAGTGAACACTGAAGCTTTCTTT. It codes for CASRQVVNTEAFF.

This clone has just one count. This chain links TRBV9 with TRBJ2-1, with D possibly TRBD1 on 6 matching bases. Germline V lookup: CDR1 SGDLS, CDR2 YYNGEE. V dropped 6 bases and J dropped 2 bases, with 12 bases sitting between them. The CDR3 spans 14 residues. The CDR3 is CASTRGGTYNEQFF. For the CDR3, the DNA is TGTGCCAGCACCCGTGGGGGCACCTACAATGAGCAGTTCTTC. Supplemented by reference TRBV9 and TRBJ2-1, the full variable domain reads DSGVTQTPKHLITATGQRVTLRCSPRSGDLSVYWYQQSLDQGLQFLIQYYNGEERAKGNILERFSAQQFPDLHSELNLSSLELGDSALYFCASTRGGTYNEQFFGPGTRLTVL.

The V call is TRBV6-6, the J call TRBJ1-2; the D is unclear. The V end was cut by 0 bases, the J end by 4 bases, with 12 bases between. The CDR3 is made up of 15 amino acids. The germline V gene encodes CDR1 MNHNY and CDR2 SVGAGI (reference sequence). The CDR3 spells CASSYSGRSGYGYTF. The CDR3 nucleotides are TGTGCCAGCAGTTACTCGGGGAGATCGGGCTATGGCTACACCTTC.

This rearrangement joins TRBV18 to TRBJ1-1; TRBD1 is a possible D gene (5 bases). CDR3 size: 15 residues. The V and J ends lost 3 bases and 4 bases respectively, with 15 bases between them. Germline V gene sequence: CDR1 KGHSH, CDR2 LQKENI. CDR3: CASSPSSGVGTEAFF. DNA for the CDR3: TGTGCCAGCTCACCCTCGTCGGGGGTGGGCACTGAAGCTTTCTTT.

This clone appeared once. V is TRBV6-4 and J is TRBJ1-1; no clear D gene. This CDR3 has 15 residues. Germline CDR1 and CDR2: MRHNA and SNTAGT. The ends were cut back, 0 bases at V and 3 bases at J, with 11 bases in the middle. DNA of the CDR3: TGTGCCAGCAGTGACTCCTCGACGTCGGACACTGAAGCTTTCTTT. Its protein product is CASSDSSTSDTEAFF.

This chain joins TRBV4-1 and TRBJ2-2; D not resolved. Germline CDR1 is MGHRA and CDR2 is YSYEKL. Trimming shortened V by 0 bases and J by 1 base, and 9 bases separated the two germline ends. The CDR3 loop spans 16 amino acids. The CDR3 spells CASSQDGVGNTGELFF. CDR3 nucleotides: TGCGCCAGCAGCCAAGACGGAGTAGGGAACACCGGGGAGCTGTTTTTT.

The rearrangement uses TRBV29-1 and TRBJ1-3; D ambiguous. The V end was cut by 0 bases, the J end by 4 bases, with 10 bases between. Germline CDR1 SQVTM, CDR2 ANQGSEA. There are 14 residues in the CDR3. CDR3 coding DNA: TGCAGCGTTGAAGAGCCCGGGCGAGGAAACACCATATATTTT. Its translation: CSVEEPGRGNTIYF.

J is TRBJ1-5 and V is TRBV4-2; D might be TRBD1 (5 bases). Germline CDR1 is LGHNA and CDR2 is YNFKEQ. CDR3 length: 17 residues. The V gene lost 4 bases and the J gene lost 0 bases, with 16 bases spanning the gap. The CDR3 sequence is CASSRLGTVYSNQPQHF. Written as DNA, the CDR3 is TGTGCCAGCAGCCGATTAGGGACGGTCTATAGCAATCAGCCCCAGCATTTT.

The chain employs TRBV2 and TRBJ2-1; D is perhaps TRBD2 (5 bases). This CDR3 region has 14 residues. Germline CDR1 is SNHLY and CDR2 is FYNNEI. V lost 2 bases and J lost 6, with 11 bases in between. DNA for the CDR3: TGTGCCAGCAGTGAACGGTCTAGCCGCAATGAGCAGTTCTTC. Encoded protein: CASSERSSRNEQFF.

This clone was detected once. CDR3: CASATGQVGYSNQPQHF. In DNA, the CDR3 is TGTGCCAGCGCTACGGGACAGGTGGGGTATAGCAATCAGCCCCAGCATTTT. The J gene is TRBJ1-5, the V gene TRBV9, with 8 bases that match TRBD1. Germline CDR1 reads SGDLS; CDR2 reads YYNGEE. V trimming: 7 bases; J trimming: 0 bases; junction bases outside the gene matches: 12. The CDR3 has 17 residues.

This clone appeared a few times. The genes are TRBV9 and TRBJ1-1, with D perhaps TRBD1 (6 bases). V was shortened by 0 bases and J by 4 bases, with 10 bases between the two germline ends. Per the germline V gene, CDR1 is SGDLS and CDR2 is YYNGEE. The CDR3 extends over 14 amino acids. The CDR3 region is CASSVEQGGTEAFF. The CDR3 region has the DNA TGTGCCAGCAGCGTAGAACAGGGAGGCACTGAAGCTTTCTTT.

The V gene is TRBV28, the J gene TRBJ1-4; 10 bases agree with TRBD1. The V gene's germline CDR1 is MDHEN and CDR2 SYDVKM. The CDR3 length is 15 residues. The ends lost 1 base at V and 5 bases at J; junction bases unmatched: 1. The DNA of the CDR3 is TGTGCCAGCAGTTTATTGGGACAGGGGAATGAAAAACTGTTTTTT. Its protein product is CASSLLGQGNEKLFF.